These 13 T cell receptor beta chains share one sample of origin, sequenced in a study of shared clonotypes between healthy human individuals. The protocol was immunoSEQ multiplex PCR, while the TCRdb copy is restricted to in-frame clones and leaves out a portion. The sample includes some 1.1 million clones, around 77% of them seen just once. Sequencing was performed on memory CD4+ T cells from PBMCs. Subset denoted: CD45RA-negative fraction. Source of these receptors: a man younger than 35 in good health. Some clones in this sample may be carry-over from other donors' samples.

The chain couples TRBV20-1 to TRBJ2-1; no reliable D call. Germline CDR1 reads DFQATT; CDR2 reads SNEGSKA (reference sequence). V was cut by 6 bases and J by 7 bases, with 10 bases left in between. The CDR3 is made up of 11 amino acids. The chain's CDR3 is CSAERRNEQFF. CDR3 DNA: TGCAGTGCCGAGCGACGAAATGAGCAGTTCTTC.

A remark on this clone: Mismatch with germline at one junction end may stem from a read error. The rearrangement links TRBV20-1 to TRBJ1-1; TRBD1 might be the D (6 bases). This CDR3 contains 10 residues. Germline CDR1 and CDR2: DFQATT and SNEGSKA (reference sequence). The CDR3 is CSAVRIQGLF. The CDR3 DNA is TGCAGTGCTGTCCGAATACAGGGACTCTTT.

This clone was detected a few times. This chain joins TRBV30 and TRBJ2-2, with TRBD2 matching over 9 bases. Germline lookup yields CDR1 GTSNPN and CDR2 SVGIG (reference sequence). The CDR3 is made up of 15 amino acids. The V and J ends lost 8 bases and 7 bases, in that order; junction bases with no gene match: 14. The CDR3 sequence: CAVGGIAGVVGELFF. DNA of the CDR3: TGTGCCGTCGGGGGGATAGCGGGAGTTGTCGGGGAGCTGTTTTTT.

V is TRBV28 and J is TRBJ2-1; 9 nucleotides agree with TRBD1. The CDR3 loop spans 14 amino acids. V gave up 6 bases and J gave up 8 bases; unmatched junction bases: 8. CDR1 and CDR2 from the germline V gene are MDHEN and SYDVKM. Written as DNA, the CDR3 is TGTGCCAGCAGCCGACAGGGGGGGTATGATGAGCAGTTCTTC. Its protein product is CASSRQGGYDEQFF.

Only one count was recorded for this clone. The chain combines TRBV16 with TRBJ1-5, with D unclear. The CDR3 extends over 14 amino acids. Germline CDR1 and CDR2: KGHSY and FQNENV. Trimming stripped 4 bases from V and 0 bases from J, with 7 bases between. The DNA for the CDR3 is TGTGCCAGCAGCCTCCTCATTAGCAATCAGCCCCAGCATTTT. Amino acid sequence: CASSLLISNQPQHF.

The rearrangement joins TRBV7-3 to TRBJ1-2, with 10 bases identical to TRBD1. V was clipped by 8 bases and J by 4 bases; unmatched bases: 4. Germline CDR1 is SGHTA and CDR2 is FQGTGA. This CDR3 spans 13 amino acids. CDR3 in DNA: TGTGCCAGCGGGACAGGGGATAGCTATGGCTACACCTTC. This sequence encodes CASGTGDSYGYTF.

V and J are TRBV13 and TRBJ1-1, with unresolved D. CDR3 size: 15 residues. Per the germline V gene, CDR1 is PRHDT and CDR2 is FYEKMQ (reference sequence). V lost 8 bases, J lost 0 bases, and 16 bases lay in between. CDR3 DNA sequence: TGTGCCAGCCGACCGAGGGCGTTCATGAACACTGAAGCTTTCTTT. Its protein product is CASRPRAFMNTEAFF.

This CDR3 is CASSPRSGFEQFF. The CDR3 nucleotides read TGTGCCAGCAGTCCCCGTTCAGGTTTTGAGCAGTTCTTC. This chain links TRBV27 with TRBJ2-1, with D uncertain. V lost 5 bases, J lost 9 bases, and 14 bases lay in between. CDR3 size: 13 residues. Looked up from germline, CDR1 is MNHEY and CDR2 is SMNVEV (reference sequence).

CDR3 protein: CASRTGQTYEQYF. DNA of the CDR3: TGTGCCAGCAGAACTGGACAGACCTACGAGCAGTACTTC. V usage is TRBV28 and J usage is TRBJ2-7; maybe TRBD1 (6 bases). This CDR3 contains 13 residues. Germline CDR1 MDHEN, CDR2 SYDVKM. V lost 6 bases and J 2 bases, leaving 11 bases between the germline ends.

The chain uses TRBV7-2 and TRBJ2-3; 8 bases match TRBD2. Per the germline V gene, CDR1 is SGHTA and CDR2 is FQGNSA. With 1 base clipped from V and 2 bases from J, the junction kept 5 bases outside the gene matches. This CDR3 spans 16 amino acids. The CDR3 DNA reads TGTGCCAGCAGCTTAGTCGGCGGGAGGAACACAGATACGCAGTATTTT. This gives the protein CASSLVGGRNTDTQYF.

The chain employs TRBV7-8 and TRBJ2-4, with 12 bases identical to TRBD1. There are 18 residues in the CDR3. The germline gives CDR1 SGHVS, CDR2 FQNEAQ. J gave up 2 bases and V 7 bases, and 12 bases lay outside the gene matches. CDR3 in amino acids: CASKTGTGGVGTKNIQYF. The CDR3 DNA sequence: TGTGCCAGCAAAACCGGGACAGGGGGCGTCGGAACCAAAAACATTCAGTACTTC.

V gene TRBV4-3 combines with J gene TRBJ2-3, with TRBD1 matching over 11 bases. The CDR3 covers 17 residues. Germline V gene data show CDR1 as LGHNA and CDR2 as YSLEER. With V trimmed by 3 bases and J by 5 bases, 10 bases remained unmatched. CDR3: CASSQLRGQGVQDTQYF. For the CDR3, the DNA is TGCGCCAGCAGCCAGCTACGGGGACAGGGGGTTCAAGATACGCAGTATTTT.

The chain couples TRBV5-5 to TRBJ1-5, with 10 nucleotides matching TRBD1. The CDR3 contains 16 residues. With V trimmed by 7 bases and J by 3 bases, 10 bases remained unmatched. The germline V gene has CDR1 SGHKS and CDR2 YYEKEE (reference sequence). CDR3 protein: CASGPGTGVSNQPQHF. The CDR3 DNA is TGTGCCAGCGGCCCCGGGACAGGGGTCTCCAATCAGCCCCAGCATTTT.